This T cell receptor beta chain was identified in a study of cytomegalovirus exposure and HLA in healthy donors. Findings and caveats of the study: A later examination showed that TCR association rates differed by HLA locus, with DRB1 most and HLA-C fewest. Across donors, presence/absence analyses took sequencing depth to be roughly uniform.

Likely unrecorded immune exposures existed in these nominally healthy donors. To note about this clone: Its antigen is not known.

The primer mix had 60 Vbeta and 13 Jbeta primers. Profiled with immunoSEQ multiplex PCR; TCRdb holds only in-frame clones, not every one. Recorded here are 150,000 to 200,000 clones; the top ten clones represent about 6%. Germline CDR1 reads LNHDA; CDR2 reads SQIVND (reference sequence). The CDR3 consists of 17 residues. J gave up 5 bases and V 7 bases, and 11 bases lay outside the gene matches. The sequence derives from a young man in good health and CMV-seronegative. The sequenced sample consisted of PBMCs. The rearrangement uses TRBV19 and TRBJ2-2; 12 positions match TRBD2. The CDR3 loop reads CASTLRPSGGGTGELFF. The DNA of the CDR3 is TGTGCCAGTACCCTAAGGCCTAGCGGGGGGGGAACCGGGGAGCTGTTTTTT.